This T cell receptor (beta chain) was obtained from a study of T cell clonotyping in hematopoietic cell transplantation. Assay: immunoSEQ multiplex PCR; the TCRdb copy retains only in-frame clones and omits some. The profile shows tens of thousands of clones, roughly 94% of them singletons. J lost 7 bases, V lost 11 bases, and 7 bases had no gene match. The CDR3 loop spans 12 amino acids. CDR1 and CDR2 (germline): MDHEN, SYDVKM. The chain carries TRBV28 and TRBJ1-5; TRBD1 matches 8 bases. This TCR was recovered from a woman in her fifties or sixties in good health. Some clones in this sample may be carry-over from other donors' samples. What was sequenced was peripheral blood mononuclear cells. The CDR3 DNA follows: TGTGCCGTCCAGGGGGCGGGACAGCCCCAGCATTTT. This encodes CAVQGAGQPQHF.